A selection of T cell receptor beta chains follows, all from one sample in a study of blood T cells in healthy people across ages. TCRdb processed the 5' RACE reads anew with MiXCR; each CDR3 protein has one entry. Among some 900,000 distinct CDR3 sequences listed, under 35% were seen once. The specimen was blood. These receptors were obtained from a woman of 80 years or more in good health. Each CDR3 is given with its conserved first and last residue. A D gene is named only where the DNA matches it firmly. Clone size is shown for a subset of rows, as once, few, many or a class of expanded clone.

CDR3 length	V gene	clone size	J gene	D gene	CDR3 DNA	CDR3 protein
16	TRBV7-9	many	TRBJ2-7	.	TGTGCCAGCAGCCCTCCGGGACCTTCGAGCTCCTACGAGCAGTACTTC	CASSPPGPSSSYEQYF
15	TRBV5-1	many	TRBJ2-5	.	TGCGCCAGCAGCCATGGGGGGAAACCTCAAGAGACCCAGTACTTC	CASSHGGKPQETQYF
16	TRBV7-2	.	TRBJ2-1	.	TGTGCCAGCAGCTTATGGATGGCGGGGACCAACAACGAGCAGTTCTTC	CASSLWMAGTNNEQFF
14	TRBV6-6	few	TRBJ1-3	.	TGTGCCAGCAGTACGACAGGAAAGTTACACACCATATATTTT	CASSTTGKLHTIYF
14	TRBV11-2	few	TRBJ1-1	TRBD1	TGTGCCAGCAGCTTGGACAGGGGGCAAGGTGAAGCTTTCTTT	CASSLDRGQGEAFF
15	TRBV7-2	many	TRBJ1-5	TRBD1	TGTGCCAGCAGCTTAGGGACAGGGATTTTTCAGCCCCAGCATTTT	CASSLGTGIFQPQHF
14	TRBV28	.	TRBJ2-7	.	TGTGCCAGCAGTCCCCTGGCCGGGGCCTACGAGCAGTACTTC	CASSPLAGAYEQYF
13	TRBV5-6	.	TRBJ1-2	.	TGTGCCAGCAGCAAAGACACCTTCGGTGGCTACACCTTC	CASSKDTFGGYTF
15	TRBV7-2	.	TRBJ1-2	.	TGTGCCAGCAGCGAACATACACGCGGGCACTATGGCTACACCTTC	CASSEHTRGHYGYTF
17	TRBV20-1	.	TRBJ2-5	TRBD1	TGCAGTGCCCTTCGGCCGGGACAGGGGGCGAGGCAAGAGACCCAGTACTTC	CSALRPGQGARQETQYF
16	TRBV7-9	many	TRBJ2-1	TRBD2	TGTGCCAGCAGCCGGAGTATAGCGGGGGAGGACAATGAGCAGTTCTTC	CASSRSIAGEDNEQFF
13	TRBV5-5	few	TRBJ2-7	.	TGTGCCAGCAGCCCCGGGACAATAAACGAGCAGTACTTC	CASSPGTINEQYF
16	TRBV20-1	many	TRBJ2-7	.	TGCAGTGCTAGAGATTATTCGGCGGCTCGAGGGGACGAGCAGTACTTC	CSARDYSAARGDEQYF
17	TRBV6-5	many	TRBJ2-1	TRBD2	TGTGCCAGCAGTTACTCTCCTGGGGGACTAGCCGGCAATGAGCAGTTCTTC	CASSYSPGGLAGNEQFF
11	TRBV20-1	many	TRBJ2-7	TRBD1	TGCAGTGCGAGACAGGGTTACGAGCAGTACTTC	CSARQGYEQYF
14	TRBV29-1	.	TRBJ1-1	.	TGCAGCGTTCTACAGGTTCTCGCGAACACTGAAGCTTTCTTT	CSVLQVLANTEAFF
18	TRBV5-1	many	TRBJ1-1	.	TGCGCCAGCAGCCCCGGAGAGCCGGGTCTGGGAGGGAGGACTGAAGCTTTCTTT	CASSPGEPGLGGRTEAFF
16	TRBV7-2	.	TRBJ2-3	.	TGTGCCAGTAGCTTACAAGCGAGGGCTACCACAGATACGCAGGATTTT	CASSLQARATTDTQDF
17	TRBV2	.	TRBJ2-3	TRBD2	TGTGCCGGCAGCCGGACTAGCGGGTCTCTCAGGTCAGATACGCAGTATTTT	CAGSRTSGSLRSDTQYF
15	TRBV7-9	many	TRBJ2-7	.	TGTGCCAGCAGCTTAGCGAGGGGGGTGGCCTACGAGCAGTACTTC	CASSLARGVAYEQYF
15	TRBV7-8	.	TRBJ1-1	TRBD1	TGTGCCAGCAGCAAACGACAGGGCTTGCAGACTGAAGCTTTCTTT	CASSKRQGLQTEAFF
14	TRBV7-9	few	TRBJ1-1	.	TGTGCCAGCAGCTCAACCGACGGGAACACTGAAGCTTTCTTT	CASSSTDGNTEAFF